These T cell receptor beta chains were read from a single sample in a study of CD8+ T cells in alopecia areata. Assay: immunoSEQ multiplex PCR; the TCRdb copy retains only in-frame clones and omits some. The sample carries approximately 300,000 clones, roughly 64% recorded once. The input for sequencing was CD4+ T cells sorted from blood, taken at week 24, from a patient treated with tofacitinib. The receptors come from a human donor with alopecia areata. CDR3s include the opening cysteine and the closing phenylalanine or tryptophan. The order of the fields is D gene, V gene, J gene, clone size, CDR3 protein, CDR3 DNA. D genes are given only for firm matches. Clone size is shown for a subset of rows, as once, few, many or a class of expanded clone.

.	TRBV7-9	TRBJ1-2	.	CASSFEGMGYGYTF	TGTGCCAGCAGCTTTGAGGGGATGGGCTATGGCTACACCTTC
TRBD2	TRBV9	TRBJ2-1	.	CASSPPGLAGRNEQFF	TGTGCCAGCAGCCCTCCGGGACTAGCGGGGAGGAATGAGCAGTTCTTC
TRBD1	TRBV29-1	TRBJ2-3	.	CSVARDSSGTDTQYF	TGCAGCGTTGCAAGGGACAGCTCGGGCACAGATACGCAGTATTTT
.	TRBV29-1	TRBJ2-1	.	CSVQGGRGRGEQFF	TGCAGCGTTCAAGGGGGGAGAGGGCGGGGTGAGCAGTTCTTC
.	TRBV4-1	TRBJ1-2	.	CASSQGGARGNYGYTF	TGCGCCAGCAGCCAAGGGGGGGCCAGGGGTAACTATGGCTACACCTTC
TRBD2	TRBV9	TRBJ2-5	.	CASSVEGTSGKKTQYF	TGTGCCAGCAGCGTAGAAGGGACTAGCGGGAAGAAGACCCAGTACTTC
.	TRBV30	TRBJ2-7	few	CAWSPGHNPLDEQYF	TGTGCCTGGAGTCCCGGCCACAATCCCTTGGACGAGCAGTACTTC
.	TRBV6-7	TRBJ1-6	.	CARGSSYNSPLHF	TGTGCCAGGGGGAGCTCCTATAATTCACCCCTCCACTTT
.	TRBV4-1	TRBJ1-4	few	CASSHGVGNEKLFF	TGCGCCAGCAGCCACGGGGTGGGTAATGAAAAACTGTTTTTT
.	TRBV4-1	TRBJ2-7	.	CASSRWGPTGQYF	TGCGCCAGCAGCCGTTGGGGGCCGACTGGGCAGTACTTC
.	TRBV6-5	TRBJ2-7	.	CASSYSGTGSYEQYF	TGTGCCAGCAGTTACTCCGGGACGGGATCCTACGAGCAGTACTTC
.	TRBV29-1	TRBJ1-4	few	CSVQDGGKLFF	TGCAGCGTTCAGGACGGGGGAAAACTGTTTTTT
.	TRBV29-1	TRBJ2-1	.	CSVEKMGDDAQFF	TGCAGCGTTGAGAAAATGGGAGACGATGCGCAGTTCTTC